This T cell receptor (beta chain) was recorded in a study of T cells in women clearing cervical HPV infection. Across the whole study: Controls gave blood once infection was undetectable; cases at lesion identification.

All donors had a single incident cervical HPV16 infection, not prevalent. Dot-blot hybridization genotyped cervical HPV amplified with MY09/MY11 PCR. Some clones are missing from TCRdb's copy, which holds only in-frame ones; the method was immunoSEQ multiplex PCR. The listing records under 50,000 clones. On this clone itself: The read halts 3 residues ahead of the CDR3 end, with the missing end drawn from the germline J gene.

V lost 3 bases and J 4 bases, leaving 4 bases between the germline ends. The CDR3 has 12 amino acids. Germline CDR1 is LNHDA and CDR2 is SQIVND (reference sequence). Sequenced material: blood buffy coat. This TCR came from a woman aged 18-70 years with a cervical HPV16 infection that either progressed to CIN3+ or cleared (not recorded which). The chain couples TRBV19 to TRBJ2-1; D not resolved. The DNA read from the CDR3 is TGTGCCAGTAGTATCCCTTACAATGAG. It is translated as CASSIPYNE. The entire CDR3 reads CASSIPYNEQFF.